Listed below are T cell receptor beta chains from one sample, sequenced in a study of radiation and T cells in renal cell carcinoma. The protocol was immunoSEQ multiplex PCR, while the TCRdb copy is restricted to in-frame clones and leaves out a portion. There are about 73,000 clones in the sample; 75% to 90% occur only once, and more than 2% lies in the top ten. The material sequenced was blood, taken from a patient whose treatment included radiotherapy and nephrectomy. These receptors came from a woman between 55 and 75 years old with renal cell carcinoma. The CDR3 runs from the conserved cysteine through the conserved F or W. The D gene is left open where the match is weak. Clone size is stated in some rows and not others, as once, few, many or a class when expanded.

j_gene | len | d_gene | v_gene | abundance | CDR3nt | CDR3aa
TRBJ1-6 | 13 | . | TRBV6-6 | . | TGTGCCAGCAGGCCAGTCTATAATTCACCCCTCCACTTT | CASRPVYNSPLHF
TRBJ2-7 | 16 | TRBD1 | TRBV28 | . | TGTGCCAGCAGTGCGTTGGGGGGTGGACAGGGTTACGAGCAGTACTTC | CASSALGGGQGYEQYF
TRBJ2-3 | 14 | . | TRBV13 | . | TGTGCCAGCAGCCACCGAAAGGGGGCAGATACGCAGTATTTT | CASSHRKGADTQYF
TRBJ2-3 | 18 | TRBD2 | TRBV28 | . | TGTGCCAGCAGTCTCCTCATCCCGACTAGCGGGGGTACAGATACGCAGTATTTT | CASSLLIPTSGGTDTQYF
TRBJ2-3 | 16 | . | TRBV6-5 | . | TGTGCCAGCAGTTCCGTCGGGGGAATGGTTGCAGATACGCAGTATTTT | CASSSVGGMVADTQYF
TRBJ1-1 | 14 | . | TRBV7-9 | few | TGTGCCAGCAGCCTGAGGGGAGGGAACGGCGAAGCTTTCTTT | CASSLRGGNGEAFF
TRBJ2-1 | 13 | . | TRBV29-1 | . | TGCAGCGTTGACGGCAGATTATACAATGAGCAGTTCTTC | CSVDGRLYNEQFF
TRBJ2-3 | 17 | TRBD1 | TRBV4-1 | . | TGCGCCAGCAGCCAAGCAACAGGGGGCTGGAACACAGATACGCAGTATTTT | CASSQATGGWNTDTQYF
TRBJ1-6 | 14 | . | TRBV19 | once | TGTGCCAGTAGTATCGCGGGGTGGGATTCACCCCTCCACTTT | CASSIAGWDSPLHF
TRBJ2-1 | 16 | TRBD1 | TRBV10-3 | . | TGTGCCATCACCGCGACAGGGAACAATCTTTACAATGAGCAGTTCTTC | CAITATGNNLYNEQFF
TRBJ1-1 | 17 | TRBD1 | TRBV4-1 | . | TGCGCCAGCAGCCAAGTACAGGGGGCCTTGATGGACACTGAAGCTTTCTTT | CASSQVQGALMDTEAFF
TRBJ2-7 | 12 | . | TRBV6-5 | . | TGTGCCAGCAACCCGACAGGCTACGAGCAGTACTTC | CASNPTGYEQYF
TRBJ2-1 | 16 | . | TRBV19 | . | TGTGCCAGTAGTACACGGGGGCAGGGAATAGGCAATGAGCAGTTCTTC | CASSTRGQGIGNEQFF
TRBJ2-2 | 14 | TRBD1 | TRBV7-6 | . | TGTGCCAGCAGAGGACAGGGCTCCACCGGGGAGCTGTTTTTT | CASRGQGSTGELFF
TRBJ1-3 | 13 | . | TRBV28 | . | TGTGCCAGCAGTCTTCGCCCTGTAAACACCATATATTTT | CASSLRPVNTIYF
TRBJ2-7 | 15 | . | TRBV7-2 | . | TGTGCCAGCAGCTTAGTACAGGCCCCTTCAGTTGAGCAGTACTTC | CASSLVQAPSVEQYF
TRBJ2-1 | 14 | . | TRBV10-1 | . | TGCGCCAGCAGCACTAGGGGGAGAGGAAATGAGCAGTTCTTC | CASSTRGRGNEQFF
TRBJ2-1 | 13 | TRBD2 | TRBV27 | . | TGTGCCAGCAGTACCCTAGCGGGGGCCCCTCCGTTCTTC | CASSTLAGAPPFF
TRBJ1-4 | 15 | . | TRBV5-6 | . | TGTGCCAGCAGCTTGATAGGAGGCGCCGACGAAAAACTGTTTTTT | CASSLIGGADEKLFF
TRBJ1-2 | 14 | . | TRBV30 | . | TGTGCCTGGAGCCCGTTGGAGGGTAGCTATGGCTACACCTTC | CAWSPLEGSYGYTF
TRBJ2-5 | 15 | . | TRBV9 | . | TGTGCCAGCAGCGTAGTCCACGGGGCACAAGAGACCCAGTACTTC | CASSVVHGAQETQYF
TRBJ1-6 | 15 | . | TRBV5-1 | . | TGCGCCAGCAGCGCAACAGGGCTTGAGAATTCACCCCTCCACTTT | CASSATGLENSPLHF
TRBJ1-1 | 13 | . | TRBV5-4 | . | TGTGCCAGCAGCTTTCGGGGTACGACTGAAGCTTTCTTT | CASSFRGTTEAFF
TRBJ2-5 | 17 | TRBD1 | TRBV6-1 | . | TGTGCCAGCAGTGAATTCGCCGGGACAGGGAATCGCGAGACCCAGTACTTC | CASSEFAGTGNRETQYF
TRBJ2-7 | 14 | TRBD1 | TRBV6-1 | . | TGTGCCAGCCGAACTCGACAGGGCCCCTACGAGCAGTACTTC | CASRTRQGPYEQYF
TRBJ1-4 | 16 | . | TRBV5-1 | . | TGCGCCAGCAGCAGGGACCCCCCGCCGGTAAATGAAAAACTGTTTTTT | CASSRDPPPVNEKLFF
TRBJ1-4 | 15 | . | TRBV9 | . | TGTGCCAGCAGCTCTGGGACCATTGTAAATGAAAAACTGTTTTTT | CASSSGTIVNEKLFF
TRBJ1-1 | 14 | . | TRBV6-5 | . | TGTGCCAGCAGTTACGGGGGACGGAGCACTGAAGCTTTCTTT | CASSYGGRSTEAFF
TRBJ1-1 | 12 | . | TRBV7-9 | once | TGTGCCAGCAGCTTGCAGGGTTTCGCAGCTTTCTTT | CASSLQGFAAFF
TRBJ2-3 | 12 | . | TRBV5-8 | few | TGTGCCAGCAGCTTGTCCTCAGATACGCAGTATTTT | CASSLSSDTQYF
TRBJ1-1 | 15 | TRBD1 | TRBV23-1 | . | TGCGCCAGCAGTCAATCCAAAGGGGGCGAGACTGAAGCTTTCTTT | CASSQSKGGETEAFF
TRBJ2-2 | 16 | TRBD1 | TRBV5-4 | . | TGTGCCAGCAGCTTTCCAACAGGGGTCAACACCGGGGAGCTGTTTTTT | CASSFPTGVNTGELFF
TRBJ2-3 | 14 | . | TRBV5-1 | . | TGCGCCAGCAGCCCAGGCCCGGGCGCAGATACGCAGTATTTT | CASSPGPGADTQYF
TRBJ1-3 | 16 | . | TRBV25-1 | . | TGTGCCAGCAGCAAACAGAGTACCTTCTCTGGAAACACCATATATTTT | CASSKQSTFSGNTIYF
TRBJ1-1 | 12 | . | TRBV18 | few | TGTGCCAGCTCCCTGACAGACACTGAAGCTTTCTTT | CASSLTDTEAFF
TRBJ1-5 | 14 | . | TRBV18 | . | TGTGCCAGCTCACCACCAGGGGCTTGGGGCCCCCAGCATTTT | CASSPPGAWGPQHF
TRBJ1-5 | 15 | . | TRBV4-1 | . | TGCGCCAGCAGGCAACTAAACAGGGCCTCCCAGCCCCAGCATTTT | CASRQLNRASQPQHF
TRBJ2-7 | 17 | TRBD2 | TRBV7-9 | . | TGTGCCAGCAGCGGCCAGAGTGGCGGGAGGTTCTCCTACGAGCAGTACTTC | CASSGQSGGRFSYEQYF
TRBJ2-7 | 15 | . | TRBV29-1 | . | TGCAGCGTTGAAGATCCGGGGGGCAGCTCCTACGAGCAGTACTTC | CSVEDPGGSSYEQYF
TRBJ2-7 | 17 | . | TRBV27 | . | TGTGCCAGCAGTCCATGGGGAGGAACACCAACGGAAAACGAGCAGTACTTC | CASSPWGGTPTENEQYF
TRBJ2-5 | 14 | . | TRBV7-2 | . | TGTGCCAGCAGCTTATTTCTTGCTCGGGGGACCCAGTACTTC | CASSLFLARGTQYF
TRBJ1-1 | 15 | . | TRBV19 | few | TGTGCCAGTAGTAGCGGTGGAAATGTAAACACTGAAGCTTTCTTT | CASSSGGNVNTEAFF
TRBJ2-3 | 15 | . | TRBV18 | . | TGTGCCAGCTCACAACGGCGGGATAGGGCAGATACGCAGTATTTT | CASSQRRDRADTQYF
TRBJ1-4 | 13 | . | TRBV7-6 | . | TGTGCCAGCAGCTTAGCCGGAGGGGAAAAACTGTTTTTT | CASSLAGGEKLFF
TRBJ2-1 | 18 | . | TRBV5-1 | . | TGCGCCAGCAGCTGGGGGACAATACGGAGCGGGGTATACAATGAGCAGTTCTTC | CASSWGTIRSGVYNEQFF
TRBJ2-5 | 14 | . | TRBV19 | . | TGTGCCAGTAGTTCCCTGCCGCCGCAAGAGACCCAGTACTTC | CASSSLPPQETQYF
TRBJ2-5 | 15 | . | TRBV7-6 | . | TGTGCCAGCAGCTTAGGGGGGGCAGACCAAGAGACCCAGTACTTC | CASSLGGADQETQYF
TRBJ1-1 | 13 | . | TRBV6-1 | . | TGTGCCAGCAGTGAATACAGGACAATGTTAGCTTTCTTT | CASSEYRTMLAFF
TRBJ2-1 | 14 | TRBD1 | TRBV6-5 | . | TGTGCCAGCAACGACAGGGGTTCGGACAATGAGCAGTTCTTC | CASNDRGSDNEQFF
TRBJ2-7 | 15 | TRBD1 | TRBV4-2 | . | TGTGCCAGCAGCCAGTACCGGGACAGGGCTTACGAGCAGTACTTC | CASSQYRDRAYEQYF
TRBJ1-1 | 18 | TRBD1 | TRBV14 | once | TGTGCCAGCAGCCAAGAGGCCAGGGGGCGCGTGGACGGCACTGAAGCTTTCTTT | CASSQEARGRVDGTEAFF
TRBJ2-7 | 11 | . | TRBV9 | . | TGTGCCAGCAGCCCAAGGGGAGAGCAGTACTTC | CASSPRGEQYF
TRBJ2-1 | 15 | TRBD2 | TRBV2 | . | TGTGCCAGCAGTGAACTCGGACTAGCCCACAATGAGCAGTTCTTC | CASSELGLAHNEQFF
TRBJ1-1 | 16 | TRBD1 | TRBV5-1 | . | TGCGCCAGCAGCCACAGTTTGGGACAGTCCAAGACTGAAGCTTTCTTT | CASSHSLGQSKTEAFF
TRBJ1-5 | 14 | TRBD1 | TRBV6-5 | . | TGTGCCAGCAGTTTTAGCAGGGGGCAAGAGTCCCAGCATTTT | CASSFSRGQESQHF
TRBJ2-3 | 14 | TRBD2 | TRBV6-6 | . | TGTGCCAGCAGTTTGGCGGGAGGGCCAGATACGCAGTATTTT | CASSLAGGPDTQYF
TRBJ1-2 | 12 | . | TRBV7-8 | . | TGTGCCAGCAGCTTAGAGGGGTATGGCTACACCTTC | CASSLEGYGYTF
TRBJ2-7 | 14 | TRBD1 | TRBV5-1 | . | TGCGCCAGCAGCGCCACAGGGGCCTCGATCGAGCAGTACTTC | CASSATGASIEQYF
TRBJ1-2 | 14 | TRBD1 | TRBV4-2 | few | TGTGCCAGCAGCCGCGGAGCCAGGGGGTATGGCTACACCTTC | CASSRGARGYGYTF